The 20 T cell receptor beta chains in this list originate from one sample, sequenced in a study of shared clonotypes between healthy human individuals. CD45RO-negative cells were positively selected for CCR7, leaving out terminally differentiated effector memory CD45RA+ cells. Libraries were prepared by immunoSEQ multiplex PCR; TCRdb keeps only in-frame clonotypes and omits some of them. The table has under 2,000,000 clones, roughly 95% seen once. Sequencing was carried out using naive CD8+ T cells sorted from blood. These receptors were collected from a man between 18 and 35 years old in good health.

The V call is TRBV4-1, the J call TRBJ2-7; D is uncertain. This CDR3 contains 13 residues. Trimming took 0 bases from V and 6 from J, leaving 9 bases between them. Germline CDR1 reads MGHRA; CDR2 reads YSYEKL. The CDR3 loop reads CASSQDLPSEQYF. The CDR3 DNA sequence: TGCGCCAGCAGCCAAGACCTTCCGAGCGAGCAGTACTTC.

The chain carries TRBV4-1 and TRBJ1-1; the D gene is possibly TRBD1 (5 bases). The CDR3 covers 18 residues. Germline V gene data show CDR1 as MGHRA and CDR2 as YSYEKL. V lost 0 bases to trimming and J lost 5 bases, with 22 bases between them. In DNA form, the CDR3 reads TGCGCCAGCAGCCAAGAAGGTGTGAAAAGGCAGGGAGGTACTGAAGCTTTCTTT. As protein: CASSQEGVKRQGGTEAFF.

The V and J genes are TRBV28 and TRBJ1-2; 9 bases line up with TRBD1. CDR3 length equals 14 residues. The trim removed 5 bases at V and 5 bases at J, leaving 6 bases unmatched. Germline CDR1 is MDHEN and CDR2 is SYDVKM. In DNA form, the CDR3 reads TGTGCCAGCAGTCCCTCCGACAGGGGGTATGGCTACACCTTC. Protein: CASSPSDRGYGYTF.

This clone was observed a single time. The same CDR3 is also encoded by other DNA sequences in this sample. This chain uses TRBV7-9 with TRBJ2-7; D may be TRBD1 (5 bases). The V end lost 5 bases, the J end lost 3 bases, and 14 bases lay between the germline ends. CDR3 size: 14 residues. Per the germline V gene, CDR1 is SEHNR and CDR2 is FQNEAQ (reference sequence). The CDR3 reads CASSPLGPGYEQYF. CDR3 sequence (DNA): TGTGCCAGCAGCCCGCTGGGGCCAGGCTACGAGCAGTACTTC.

The chain links TRBV29-1 to TRBJ2-2, with D possibly being TRBD2 (6 bases). Trimming pared 4 bases from V and 6 bases from J, leaving 6 bases between. Germline V CDR1 and CDR2: SQVTM, ANQGSEA. CDR3 size: 11 residues. CDR3 DNA: TGCAGCGTTGCGGGGGCCGGGGAGCTGTTTTTT. Amino acids: CSVAGAGELFF.

V usage is TRBV29-1 and J usage is TRBJ1-2; D gene ambiguous. This CDR3 contains 10 residues. Germline values: CDR1 SQVTM, CDR2 ANQGSEA. CDR3: CSGSDKVGTF. The CDR3 nucleotides read TGCAGTGGGTCAGACAAAGTCGGCACCTTC.

The chain links TRBV6-5 to TRBJ2-3; TRBD1 matches at 10 bases. The CDR3 has 14 amino acids. V dropped 6 bases and J dropped 6; count of bases not matched to a gene: 6. Germline V CDR1 and CDR2: MNHEY, SVGAGI. This CDR3 reads CASSLGQGGDTQYF. The DNA of the CDR3 is TGTGCCAGCAGCCTCGGACAGGGGGGGGATACGCAGTATTTT.

Turning to this clone: The same CDR3 can be traced to other DNA sequences in this sample. The chain recombines TRBV5-4 with TRBJ2-7, with D hard to call. The V end lost 1 base, the J end lost 0 bases, and 5 bases lay between the germline ends. Germline assignment: CDR1 SGHNT and CDR2 YYREEE (reference sequence). This CDR3 is built from 13 residues. CDR3 loop: CASSLIGSYEQYF. CDR3 coding DNA: TGTGCCAGCAGCTTGATTGGCTCCTACGAGCAGTACTTC.

V is TRBV27 and J is TRBJ2-7; 7 nucleotides agree with TRBD1. The CDR3 has 16 residues. The V and J ends lost 5 bases and 2 bases, in that order; junction bases with no gene match: 12. CDR1 and CDR2 (germline): MNHEY, SMNVEV (reference sequence). CDR3 region: CASSPSSGQKPYEQYF. CDR3 nucleotides: TGTGCCAGCAGTCCATCCTCGGGACAGAAACCCTACGAGCAGTACTTC.

The rearrangement joins TRBV7-2 to TRBJ1-3, with D hard to call. CDR1 and CDR2 from the germline V gene are SGHTA and FQGNSA. V lost 1 base to trimming and J lost 4 bases, with 17 bases between them. CDR3 size: 17 residues. The CDR3 region is CASSLGGRRADGNTIYF. The CDR3, as DNA: TGTGCCAGCAGCTTAGGTGGGCGGCGGGCGGACGGAAACACCATATATTTT.

This chain connects TRBV19 to TRBJ2-2; 8 nucleotides align to TRBD2. This CDR3 is 16 amino acids long. Germline CDR1 is LNHDA and CDR2 is SQIVND (reference sequence). The trim removed 2 bases at V and 4 bases at J, leaving 6 bases unmatched. CDR3 sequence reads: CASSIQRGMGTGELFF. The CDR3 nucleotides read TGTGCCAGTAGTATACAGCGGGGGATGGGCACCGGGGAGCTGTTTTTT. Complete variable domain (other parts from reference TRBV19 and TRBJ2-2): DGGITQSPKYLFRKEGQNVTLSCEQNLNHDAMYWYRQDPGQGLRLIYYSQIVNDFQKGDIAEGYSVSREKKESFPLTVTSAQKNPTAFYLCASSIQRGMGTGELFFGEGSRLTVL.

This clone was picked up a small number of times. The J gene is TRBJ1-6, the V gene TRBV7-2, with D possibly TRBD1 on 5 matching bases. The CDR3 has 14 residues. The ends were cut back, 4 bases at V and 8 bases at J, with 12 bases in the middle. Germline loops: CDR1 SGHTA, CDR2 FQGNSA. CDR3 region: CASSSDPGYSPLHF. The CDR3 region has the DNA TGTGCCAGCAGCTCCGACCCAGGGTATTCACCCCTCCACTTT.

The chain links TRBV4-1 to TRBJ2-1; possibly TRBD2 for D (6 bases). Trimming took off 0 bases at V and 3 bases at J, with 12 bases between the two ends. This CDR3 contains 16 residues. Germline V gives CDR1 MGHRA, CDR2 YSYEKL. The CDR3 sequence is CASSQDEGRLYNEQFF. The DNA for the CDR3 is TGCGCCAGCAGCCAAGATGAAGGGAGGCTCTACAATGAGCAGTTCTTC.

The CDR3 region is CASSEWRGGWADTQYF. CDR3 sequence (DNA): TGTGCCAGCAGTGAATGGAGGGGAGGATGGGCAGATACGCAGTATTTT. The chain links TRBV6-1 to TRBJ2-3; D perhaps matches TRBD2 (6 bases). The CDR3 is 16 residues long. Germline CDR1 and CDR2: MNHNS and SASEGT. With 2 bases removed from V and 4 bases from J, the gap between germline ends came to 16 bases.

This clone was detected only once. The chain recombines TRBV19 with TRBJ1-5; D possibly corresponds to TRBD1 (5 bases). Per germline, CDR1 LNHDA and CDR2 SQIVND (reference sequence). V dropped 10 bases and J dropped 1 base, with 17 bases sitting between them. This CDR3 is 15 amino acids long. The CDR3 nucleotides are TGTGCCACAAGAACGGAACAGGCAAGCAATCAGCCCCAGCATTTT. Its translation is CATRTEQASNQPQHF.

The rearrangement links TRBV6-5 to TRBJ2-1; 8 bases line up with TRBD2. The CDR3 length is 15 residues. J gave up 2 bases and V 6 bases, and 6 bases lay outside the gene matches. Germline CDR1 MNHEY, CDR2 SVGAGI. This CDR3 reads CASRILAGPYNEQFF. CDR3 bases: TGTGCCAGCAGAATCTTAGCGGGACCCTACAATGAGCAGTTCTTC.

The V call is TRBV6-5, the J call TRBJ2-5; TRBD2 agrees at 8 bases. The germline V gene has CDR1 MNHEY and CDR2 SVGAGI. This CDR3 is 14 amino acids long. With 2 bases clipped from V and 5 bases from J, the junction kept 4 bases outside the gene matches. DNA of the CDR3: TGTGCCAGCAGTTACCGGACTAGCTTCGAGACCCAGTACTTC. Protein sequence: CASSYRTSFETQYF.

The table lists this clone with a count of one. CDR3 nucleotide sequence: TGTGCCAGCAGTTACTCGACAGAAGGCCGTGTCAATGAGCAGTTCTTC. The encoded protein is CASSYSTEGRVNEQFF. This sequence joins TRBV6-5 and TRBJ2-1; perhaps TRBD1 as D (5 bases). The CDR3 consists of 16 residues. The V end lost 0 bases, the J end lost 6 bases, and 15 bases lay between the germline ends. Germline V gene data show CDR1 as MNHEY and CDR2 as SVGAGI.

The table lists this clone with a count of one. At the DNA level, this CDR3 is encoded by other sequences in the same sample as well. The genes are TRBV5-1 and TRBJ2-7; TRBD1 aligns across 8 bases. Germline CDR1 and CDR2: SGHRS and YFSETQ. This CDR3 spans 13 amino acids. V was clipped by 3 bases and J by 4 bases; unmatched bases: 3. CDR3 sequence: CASSSGTGYEQYF. The CDR3 bases are TGCGCCAGCAGCTCTGGGACAGGTTACGAGCAGTACTTC.

The chain carries TRBV15 and TRBJ2-1, with a possible D match to TRBD1 (6 bases). The CDR3 is 15 amino acids. Trimming stripped 3 bases from V and 7 bases from J, with 16 bases between. From germline, CDR1 is LNHNV and CDR2 YYDKDF (reference sequence). The CDR3 is CATSRIQGPANEQFF. The CDR3 bases are TGTGCCACCAGCAGGATACAGGGTCCAGCGAATGAGCAGTTCTTC.